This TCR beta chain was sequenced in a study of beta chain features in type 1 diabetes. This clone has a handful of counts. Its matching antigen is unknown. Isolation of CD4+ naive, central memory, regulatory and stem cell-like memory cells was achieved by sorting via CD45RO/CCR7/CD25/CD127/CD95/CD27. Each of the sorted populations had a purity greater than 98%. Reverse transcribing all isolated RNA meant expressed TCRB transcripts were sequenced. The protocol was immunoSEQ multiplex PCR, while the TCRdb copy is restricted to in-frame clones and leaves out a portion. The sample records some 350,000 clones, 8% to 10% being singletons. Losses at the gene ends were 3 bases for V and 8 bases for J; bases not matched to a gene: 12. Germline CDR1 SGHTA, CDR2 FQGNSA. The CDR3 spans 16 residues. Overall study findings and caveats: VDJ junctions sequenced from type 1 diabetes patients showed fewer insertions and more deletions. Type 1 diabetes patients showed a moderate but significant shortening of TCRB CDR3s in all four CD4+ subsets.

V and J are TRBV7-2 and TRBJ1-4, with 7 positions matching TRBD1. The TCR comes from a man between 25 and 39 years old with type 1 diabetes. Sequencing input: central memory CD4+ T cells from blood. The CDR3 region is CASSLGLAGGREKLFF. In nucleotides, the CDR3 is TGTGCCAGCAGCTTGGGTTTGGCAGGGGGAAGGGAAAAACTGTTTTTT.